This T cell receptor (beta chain) was retrieved from a study of T cell responses to AZD1222 COVID-19 vaccine. Study findings and constraints: Targets within unmutated variant regions were reportedly found for nearly half of spike-specific TCRs. Spike was spanned by vaccine-associated CD4 TCRs, which were dominant at 160-218 and 743-854. The sample set comprised mostly white British donors with more females, and clonal diversity was possibly underestimated. Spike-specific TCR breadth rose after two AZD1222 doses, and depth rose as well.

Some clones are missing from TCRdb's copy, which holds only in-frame ones; the method was immunoSEQ multiplex PCR. This table has roughly 130,000 clones, 91% appearing once. Notes on this clone: The antigen is undetermined.

This CDR3 region has 15 residues. Trimming pared 4 bases from V and 1 base from J, leaving 12 bases between. Germline values: CDR1 SGHDT, CDR2 YYEEEE. The sample here was peripheral blood, taken 28 days after the second dose of the MenACWY control vaccine. V usage is TRBV5-6 and J usage is TRBJ1-5; D uncertain. This receptor was taken from an adult who received the MenACWY meningococcal vaccine as a control. CDR3 nucleotide sequence: TGTGCCAGCAGCCAACGGGGAGGGAGCAATCAGCCCCAGCATTTT. Translation: CASSQRGGSNQPQHF.